Detailed here is one T cell receptor beta chain. Its target is unknown. One end of the junction is discordant with germline, which a read error may explain. The data were taken from a study of beta chain features in type 1 diabetes. One heparinised blood draw, averaging roughly 120 mL, came from each donor. CDR3 length: 13 residues. The germline CDR1 and CDR2 sequences are SSHAT and FNYEAQ (reference sequence). Expressed TCRB transcripts were sequenced after all isolated RNA was converted to cDNA. Profiling relied on immunoSEQ multiplex PCR, and the TCRdb table lists in-frame clones only, not all of them. The data hold under 200,000 clones, with approximately 10% observed a single time. Whole-study findings and limits: There was a moderate but significant shortening of TCRB CDR3s in all four CD4+ subsets of Type 1 diabetes patients. Insertions were fewer and deletions more numerous at VDJ junctions in type 1 diabetes patients. cDNA-based reads could over-represent cells with high TCR expression.

This clonotype was obtained from a man aged 25-45 years with type 1 diabetes. Specimen: central memory CD4+ T cells from blood. The J gene is TRBJ2-1, the V gene TRBV7-7, with D hard to call. CDR3 residues: CASSLGMGDEQFF. The CDR3 nucleotides are TGTGCTAGCAGCTTAGGGATGGGCGATGAGCAGTTCTTC.